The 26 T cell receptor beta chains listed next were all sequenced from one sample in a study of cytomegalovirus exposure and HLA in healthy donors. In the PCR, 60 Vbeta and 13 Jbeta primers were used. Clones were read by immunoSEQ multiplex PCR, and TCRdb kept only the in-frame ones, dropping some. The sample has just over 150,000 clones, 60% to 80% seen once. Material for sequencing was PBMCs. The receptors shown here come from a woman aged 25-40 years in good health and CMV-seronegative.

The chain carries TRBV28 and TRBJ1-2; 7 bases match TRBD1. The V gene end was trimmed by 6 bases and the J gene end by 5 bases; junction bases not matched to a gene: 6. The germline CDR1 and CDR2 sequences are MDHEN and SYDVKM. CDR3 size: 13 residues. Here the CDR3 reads CASREQGTYGYTF. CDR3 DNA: TGTGCCAGCAGGGAACAGGGGACGTATGGCTACACCTTC.

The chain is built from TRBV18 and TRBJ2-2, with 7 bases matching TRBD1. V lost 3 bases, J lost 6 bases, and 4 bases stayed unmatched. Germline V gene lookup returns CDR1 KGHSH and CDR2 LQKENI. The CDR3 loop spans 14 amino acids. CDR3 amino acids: CASSPLTGSGELFF. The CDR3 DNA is TGTGCCAGCTCACCTCTGACAGGGTCCGGGGAGCTGTTTTTT.

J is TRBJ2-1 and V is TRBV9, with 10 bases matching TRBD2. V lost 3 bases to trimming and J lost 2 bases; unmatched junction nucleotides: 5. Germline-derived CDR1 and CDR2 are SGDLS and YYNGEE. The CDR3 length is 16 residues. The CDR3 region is CASSALAGAAYNEQFF. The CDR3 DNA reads TGTGCCAGCAGCGCCCTAGCGGGGGCGGCCTACAATGAGCAGTTCTTC.

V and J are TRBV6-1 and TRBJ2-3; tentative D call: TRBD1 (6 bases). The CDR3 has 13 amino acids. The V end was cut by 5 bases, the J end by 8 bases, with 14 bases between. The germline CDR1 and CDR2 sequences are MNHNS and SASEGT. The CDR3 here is CASSSLQGLTQYF. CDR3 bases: TGTGCCAGCAGTTCCTTGCAGGGGCTTACGCAGTATTTT.

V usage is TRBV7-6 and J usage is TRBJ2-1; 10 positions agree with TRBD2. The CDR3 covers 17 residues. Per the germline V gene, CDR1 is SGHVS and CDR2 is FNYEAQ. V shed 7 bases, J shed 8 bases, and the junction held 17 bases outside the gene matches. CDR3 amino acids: CASTPWVAGGLGDEQFF. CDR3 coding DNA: TGTGCCAGCACCCCATGGGTAGCGGGGGGTCTCGGCGATGAGCAGTTCTTC.

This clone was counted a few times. The CDR3 here is CASSYTVNPYGYTF. CDR3 in DNA: TGTGCCAGCAGTTATACGGTGAACCCCTATGGCTACACCTTC. This chain uses TRBV6-5 with TRBJ1-2, with D unresolved. This CDR3 spans 14 amino acids. V lost 3 bases, J lost 4 bases, and 12 bases lay in between. Germline V CDR1 and CDR2: MNHEY, SVGAGI.

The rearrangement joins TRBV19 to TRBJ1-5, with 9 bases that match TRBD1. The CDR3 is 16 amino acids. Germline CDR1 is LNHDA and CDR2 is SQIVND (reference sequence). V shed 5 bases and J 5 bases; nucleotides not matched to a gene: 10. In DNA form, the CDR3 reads TGTGCCAGTAGTCTATTGACAGGGGGTGTAGATCAGCCCCAGCATTTT. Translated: CASSLLTGGVDQPQHF.

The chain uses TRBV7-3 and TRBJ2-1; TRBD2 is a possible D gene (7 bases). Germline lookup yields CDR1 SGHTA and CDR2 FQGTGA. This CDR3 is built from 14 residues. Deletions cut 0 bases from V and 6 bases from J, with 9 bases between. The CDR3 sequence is CASSLTGGGNEQFF. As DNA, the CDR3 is TGTGCCAGCAGCTTAACAGGGGGGGGCAATGAGCAGTTCTTC.

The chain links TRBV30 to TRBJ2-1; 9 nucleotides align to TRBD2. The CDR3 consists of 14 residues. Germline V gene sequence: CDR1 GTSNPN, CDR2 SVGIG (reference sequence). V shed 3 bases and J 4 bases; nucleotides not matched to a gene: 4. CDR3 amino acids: CAWRGLAGYNEQFF. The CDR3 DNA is TGTGCCTGGAGGGGCCTAGCGGGGTACAATGAGCAGTTCTTC.

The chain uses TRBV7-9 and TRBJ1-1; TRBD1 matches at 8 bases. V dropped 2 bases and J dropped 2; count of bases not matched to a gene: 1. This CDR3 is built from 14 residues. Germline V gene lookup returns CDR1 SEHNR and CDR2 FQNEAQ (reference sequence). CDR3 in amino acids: CASSLQGANTEAFF. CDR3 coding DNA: TGTGCCAGCAGCTTACAGGGGGCTAACACTGAAGCTTTCTTT.

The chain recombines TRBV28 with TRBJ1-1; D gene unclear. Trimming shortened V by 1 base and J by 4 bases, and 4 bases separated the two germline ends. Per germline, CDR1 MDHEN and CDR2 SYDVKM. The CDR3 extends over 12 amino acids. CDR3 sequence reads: CASSLSVTEAFF. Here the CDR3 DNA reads TGTGCCAGCAGTTTATCCGTCACTGAAGCTTTCTTT.

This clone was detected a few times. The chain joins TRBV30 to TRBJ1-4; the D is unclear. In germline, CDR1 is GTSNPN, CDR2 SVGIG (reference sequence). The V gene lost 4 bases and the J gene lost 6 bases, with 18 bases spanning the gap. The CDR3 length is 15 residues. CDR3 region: CAWKSQQSRDEKLFF. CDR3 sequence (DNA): TGTGCCTGGAAAAGTCAACAATCGAGGGATGAAAAACTGTTTTTT.

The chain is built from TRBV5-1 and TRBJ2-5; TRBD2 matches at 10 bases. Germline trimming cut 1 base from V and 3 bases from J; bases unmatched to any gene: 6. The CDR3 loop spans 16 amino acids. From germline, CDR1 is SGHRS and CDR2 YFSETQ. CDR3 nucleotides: TGCGCCAGCAGCTTGAGAACTAGCGGGGCGGAAGAGACCCAGTACTTC. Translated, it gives CASSLRTSGAEETQYF.

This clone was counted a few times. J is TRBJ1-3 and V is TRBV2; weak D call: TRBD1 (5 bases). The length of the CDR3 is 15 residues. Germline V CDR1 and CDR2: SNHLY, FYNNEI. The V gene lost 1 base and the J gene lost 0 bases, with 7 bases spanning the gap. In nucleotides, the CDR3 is TGTGCCAGCAGTGAAGAGGGGCTCTCTGGAAACACCATATATTTT. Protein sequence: CASSEEGLSGNTIYF.

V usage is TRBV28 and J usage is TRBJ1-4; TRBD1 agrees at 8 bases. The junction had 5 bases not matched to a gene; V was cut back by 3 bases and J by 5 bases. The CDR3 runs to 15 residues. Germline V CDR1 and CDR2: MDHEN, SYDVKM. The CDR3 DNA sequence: TGTGCCAGCAGTTTTTCGGGACAGGCGAATGAAAAACTGTTTTTT. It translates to CASSFSGQANEKLFF.

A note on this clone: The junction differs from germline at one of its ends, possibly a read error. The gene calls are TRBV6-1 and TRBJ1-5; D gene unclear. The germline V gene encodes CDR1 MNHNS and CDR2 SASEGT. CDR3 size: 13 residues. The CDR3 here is CASSEESNQPQHF. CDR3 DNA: TGTGCCAGCAGCGAAGAATCGAATCAGCCCCAGCATTTT.

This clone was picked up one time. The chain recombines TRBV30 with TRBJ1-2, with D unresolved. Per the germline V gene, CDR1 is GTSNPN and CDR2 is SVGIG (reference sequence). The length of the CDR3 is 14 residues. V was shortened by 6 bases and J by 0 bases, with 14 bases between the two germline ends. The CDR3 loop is CACTSGNTNYGYTF. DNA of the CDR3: TGTGCCTGCACGTCCGGGAATACTAACTATGGCTACACCTTC.

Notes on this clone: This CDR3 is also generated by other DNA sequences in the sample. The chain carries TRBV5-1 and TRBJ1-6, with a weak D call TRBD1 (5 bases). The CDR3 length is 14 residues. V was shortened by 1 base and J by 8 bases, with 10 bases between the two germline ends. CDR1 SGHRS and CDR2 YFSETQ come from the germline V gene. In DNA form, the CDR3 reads TGCGCCAGCAGCTTGAGGCAGGGTCATTCACCCCTCCACTTT. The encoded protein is CASSLRQGHSPLHF.

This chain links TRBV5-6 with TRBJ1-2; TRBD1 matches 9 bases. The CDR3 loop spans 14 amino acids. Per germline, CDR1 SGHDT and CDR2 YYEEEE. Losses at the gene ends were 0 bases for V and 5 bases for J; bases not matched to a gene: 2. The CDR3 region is CASSLEQGAYGYTF. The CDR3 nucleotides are TGTGCCAGCAGCTTGGAACAGGGGGCTTATGGCTACACCTTC.

CDR3 amino acids: CASSPGPTNEQFF. CDR3 nucleotides: TGTGCCAGCAGCCCTGGCCCCACCAATGAGCAGTTCTTC. The rearrangement uses TRBV7-2 and TRBJ2-1; D unclear. Per germline, CDR1 SGHTA and CDR2 FQGNSA. The CDR3 length is 13 residues. The germline V and J ends were trimmed by 5 bases and 6 bases, with 11 bases remaining between them.

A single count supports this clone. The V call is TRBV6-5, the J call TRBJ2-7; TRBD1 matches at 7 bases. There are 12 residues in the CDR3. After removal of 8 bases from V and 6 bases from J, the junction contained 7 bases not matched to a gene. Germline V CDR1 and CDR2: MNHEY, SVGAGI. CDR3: CASGQEVSEQYF. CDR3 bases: TGTGCCAGCGGACAGGAGGTCAGCGAGCAGTACTTC.

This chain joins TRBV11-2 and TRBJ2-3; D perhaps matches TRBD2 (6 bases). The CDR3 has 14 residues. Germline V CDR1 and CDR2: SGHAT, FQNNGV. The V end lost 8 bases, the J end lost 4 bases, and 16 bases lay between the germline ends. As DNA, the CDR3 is TGTGCCAGCGGGTCGACTAGAGGGGCAGATACGCAGTATTTT. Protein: CASGSTRGADTQYF.

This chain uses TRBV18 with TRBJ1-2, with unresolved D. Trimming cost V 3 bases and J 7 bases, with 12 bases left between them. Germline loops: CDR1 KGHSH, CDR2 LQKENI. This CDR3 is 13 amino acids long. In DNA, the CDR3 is TGTGCCAGCTCACCCGGAGGAGCCCGTGGCTACACCTTC. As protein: CASSPGGARGYTF.

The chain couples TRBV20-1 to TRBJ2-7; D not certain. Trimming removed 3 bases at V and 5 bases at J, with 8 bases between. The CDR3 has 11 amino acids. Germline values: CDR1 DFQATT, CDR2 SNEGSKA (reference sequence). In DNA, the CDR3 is TGCAGTGCTAGGCGGTTGGACGAGCAGTACTTC. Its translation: CSARRLDEQYF.

CDR3 nucleotide sequence: TGTGCCAGTAGTGGATCCTCCGGGACAGGAGACTACGAGCAGTACTTC. Translated, it gives CASSGSSGTGDYEQYF. V and J are TRBV19 and TRBJ2-7; 8 nucleotides align to TRBD1. CDR3 length: 16 amino acids. V shed 5 bases, J shed 3 bases, and the junction held 12 bases outside the gene matches. The germline gives CDR1 LNHDA, CDR2 SQIVND (reference sequence).

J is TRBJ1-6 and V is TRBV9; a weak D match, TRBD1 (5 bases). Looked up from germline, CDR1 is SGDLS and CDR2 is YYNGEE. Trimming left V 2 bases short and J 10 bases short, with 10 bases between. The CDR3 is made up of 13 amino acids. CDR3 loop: CASSVGGGSPLHF. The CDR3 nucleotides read TGTGCCAGCAGCGTCGGGGGTGGATCACCCCTCCACTTT.